The TCR beta chain under discussion was sequenced for a study of cytomegalovirus exposure and HLA in healthy donors. Findings and caveats of the study: TCR association rates varied by HLA locus in a later analysis, with DRB1 highest and HLA-C lowest.

This clone has just one count. Antigen unknown. CDR3 size: 13 residues. The germline gives CDR1 MDHEN, CDR2 SYDVKM. Vbeta (60) and Jbeta (13) primers were used in the PCR. The assay was immunoSEQ multiplex PCR, and TCRdb's table has in-frame clones only and misses some. The sample lists around 140,000 clones; around nine tenths were seen once. The specimen was PBMCs. The TCR originated in a woman aged 25 to 39 in good health and CMV-seronegative. The chain carries TRBV28 and TRBJ1-2, with TRBD1 matching over 8 bases. The DNA of the CDR3 is TGTGCTATCAGGGACAGGACAAACTATGGCTACACCTTC. This sequence encodes CAIRDRTNYGYTF.